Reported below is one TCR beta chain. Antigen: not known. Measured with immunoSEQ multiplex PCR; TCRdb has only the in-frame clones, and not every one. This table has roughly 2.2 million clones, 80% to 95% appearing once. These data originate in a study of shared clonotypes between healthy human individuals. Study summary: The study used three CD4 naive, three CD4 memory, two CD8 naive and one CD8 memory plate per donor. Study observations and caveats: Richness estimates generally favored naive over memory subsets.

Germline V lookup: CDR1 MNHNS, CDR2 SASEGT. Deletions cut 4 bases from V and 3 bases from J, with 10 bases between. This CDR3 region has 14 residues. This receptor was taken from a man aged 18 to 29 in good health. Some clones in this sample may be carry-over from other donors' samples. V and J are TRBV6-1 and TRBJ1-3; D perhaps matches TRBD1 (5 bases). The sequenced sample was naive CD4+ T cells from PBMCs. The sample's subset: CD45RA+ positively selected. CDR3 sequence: CASSGGYIGNTIYF. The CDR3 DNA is TGTGCCAGCAGTGGGGGCTACATTGGAAACACCATATATTTT.